This record concerns one TCR beta chain sequence. Authors' processing steps: Estimated nucleated cell counts came from reference gene primer amplification. Assay: immunoSEQ multiplex PCR; the TCRdb copy retains only in-frame clones and omits some. V, J and clone size reflect that table, while D and trimming were determined from the DNA. This table has approximately 150,000 clones, approximately 87% appearing once. These data originate in a study of blood T cell repertoires in COVID-19. Study context: Sites across the United States, Italy and Spain contributed samples from acute and convalescent COVID-19. Sources were T cells, B-cell-depleted T cells, or PBMCs; the material itself was cDNA or gDNA.

The CDR3 is 16 amino acids. Germline CDR1 LNHDA, CDR2 SQIVND (reference sequence). V was clipped by 5 bases and J by 0 bases, with 11 bases between them. The chain recombines TRBV19 with TRBJ2-6; D is undetermined. The specimen sequenced was peripheral blood. The sequence was collected from a woman in her 70s with acute or convalescent COVID-19. The CDR3 nucleotides read TGTGCCAGTAGTGCCCGCACGAGCTCTGGGGCCAACGTCCTGACTTTC. This translates into CASSARTSSGANVLTF. Variable domain in full (rest from reference TRBV19 and TRBJ2-6): DGGITQSPKYLFRKEGQNVTLSCEQNLNHDAMYWYRQDPGQGLRLIYYSQIVNDFQKGDIAEGYSVSREKKESFPLTVTSAQKNPTAFYLCASSARTSSGANVLTFGAGSRLTVL.